The T cell receptor (beta chain) described here comes from a study of T cell responses to AZD1222 COVID-19 vaccine. Study as a whole: Second-dose intervals near 4 or 12 weeks were combined. Study-wide findings and caveats: Seropositivity was recorded at baseline in only 6 or 7 AZD1222 recipients. Clonal diversity may have been underestimated in mostly white British donors.

TCRdb keeps only in-frame clones here, not all; method: immunoSEQ multiplex PCR. The sample includes about 85,000 clones, roughly nine tenths of them seen just once. As to this clone: Its antigen remains unidentified.

Per the germline V gene, CDR1 is KGHDR and CDR2 is SFDVKD. The CDR3 runs to 15 residues. The V end lost 3 bases, the J end lost 1 base, and 11 bases lay between the germline ends. The receptor's source is an adult in good health. The chain recombines TRBV24-1 with TRBJ2-5, with a weak D call TRBD2 (6 bases). Specimen: peripheral blood, collected on day 0 of AZD1222 vaccination. The chain's CDR3 is CATSDPRDFQETQYF. In DNA form, the CDR3 reads TGTGCCACCAGTGATCCCAGGGACTTCCAAGAGACCCAGTACTTC.